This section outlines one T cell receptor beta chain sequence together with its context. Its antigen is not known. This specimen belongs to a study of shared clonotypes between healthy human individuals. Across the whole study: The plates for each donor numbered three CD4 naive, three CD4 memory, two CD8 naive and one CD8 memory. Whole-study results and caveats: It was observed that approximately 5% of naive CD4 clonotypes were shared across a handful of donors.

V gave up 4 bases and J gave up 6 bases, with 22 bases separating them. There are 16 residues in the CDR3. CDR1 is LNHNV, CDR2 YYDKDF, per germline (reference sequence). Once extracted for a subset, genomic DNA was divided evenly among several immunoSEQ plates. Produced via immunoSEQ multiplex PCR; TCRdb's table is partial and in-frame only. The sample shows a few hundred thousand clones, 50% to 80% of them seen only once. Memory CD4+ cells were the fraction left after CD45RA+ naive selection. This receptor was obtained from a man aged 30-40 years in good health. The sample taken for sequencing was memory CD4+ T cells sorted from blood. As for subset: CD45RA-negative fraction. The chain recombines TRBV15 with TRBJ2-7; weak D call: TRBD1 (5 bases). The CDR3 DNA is TGTGCCACCAGCACGGAAGGGGCACTTCCTACCTCCGAGCAGTACTTC. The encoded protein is CATSTEGALPTSEQYF.